This T cell receptor (beta chain) is drawn from a study of CD8 T cells in Susac syndrome (dated by TCRdb to the late 2010s). Background on the whole study: The study used repertoire sequencing to test whether antigen drove CD8+ T cell activation and differentiation in Susac syndrome. CD8+ T cell repertoire clonality was compared between about a dozen healthy donors, some 14 Susac syndrome patients and 15 multiple sclerosis patients.

RNA was extracted using the RNeasy kit, and roughly 0.5 to 1 microgram was reverse transcribed with random hexamers. The immunoSEQ multiplex PCR assay, covering 54 Vbeta and 13 Jbeta segments, was used to amplify TCR beta CDR3 regions. To correct PCR amplification bias, a synthetic template baseline was used for both primer optimization and computational correction. In the paper's pipeline: Reads were annotated to V, D and J genes per IMGT and analyzed with immunoSEQ Analyzer, keeping only productive sequences. Clonality was computed as one minus Shannon entropy normalized by log2 of the number of productive unique sequences. Public and private clones were assessed among the 100 most prevalent clones of each patient and control. Susac-specific clones were defined as absent from healthy and MS cohorts, about 1,000 published viral clones and other ImmuneACCESS disease sequences. TCRdb handled the public reads itself, with Q25 trimming in fastp and clone calling in MiXCR, and kept productive beta chains. Entries are consolidated by CDR3 protein sequence, retaining the most common genes and DNA. The V and J calls shown here were made by TCRdb, not taken from the authors' results. The sample table contains some 300,000 distinct CDR3 sequences; only one count was recorded for around 85% of them. In total, the top ten clones hold 0.21% of the sample.

About this clonotype: Its cognate antigen has yet to be identified. No base quality information exists; no much larger clone differs at one position.

Broad study findings and their caveats: The study acknowledged that relatively few individuals were included in the TCR sequencing and HLA analysis.

High-throughput TCR beta sequencing profiled peripheral blood CD8+ and CD4+ T cells from healthy donors, Susac syndrome patients and multiple sclerosis patients. The multiple sclerosis controls were treatment-naive patients whose relapsing-remitting disease, either stable or active, fulfilled the revised McDonald criteria. Bulk CD8+ and CD4+ T cells were purified magnetically by negative isolation, whereas CD8+ TEMRA cells were enriched by FACS. Blood was collected in EDTA tubes and processed within 24 hours, with PBMCs isolated through density gradient centrifugation. PBMCs intended for TCR sequencing were frozen in liquid nitrogen and were later thawed in a 37 degrees C water bath. Purity of sorted or isolated CD4+, CD8+ and CD8+ TEMRA cells was at least 90%. The CDR3 has 16 amino acids, counting the end cysteine and phenylalanine. Kept here is only the CDR3 DNA, which spans 48 bases and is read in frame from base 1. V sheds 1 base and J sheds 3 bases, leaving 15 bases between their ends. Via the germline V gene, CDR1 is MDHEN and CDR2 SYDVKM.

The V gene is TRBV28 and the J gene is TRBJ1-2; the D gene assignment is ambiguous. The sequencing sample was made of CD8+ T cells from PBMCs. The receptor's source is a human donor with multiple sclerosis. The nucleotides read TGTGCCAGCAGTTTATACACTCATCCTTCGGACTATGGCTACACCTTC. This gives the protein CASSLYTHPSDYGYTF.